This TCR beta chain was identified in a study of blood T cell repertoires in COVID-19. Some clones are missing from TCRdb's copy, which holds only in-frame ones; the method was immunoSEQ multiplex PCR. The sample lists some 30,000 clones; 87% were seen once. The TCR originated in a man in his fifties or sixties with active COVID-19. Sequencing used peripheral blood.

The CDR3 DNA follows: TGTGCCAGCAGCCAAGATATAGGGGCCTGGAACGAGCAGTACTTC. Translation gives CASSQDIGAWNEQYF. The chain uses TRBV3-1 (or the pseudogene TRBV3-2) and TRBJ2-7, with D tentatively TRBD1 (5 bases). This CDR3 comprises 15 residues. Germline CDR1 is LGHDT and CDR2 is YNNKEL (reference sequence). Trimming pared 0 bases from V and 5 bases from J, leaving 14 bases between.